This is a list of T cell receptor beta chains from one sample in a study of neurological immune-mediated disorders. TCRdb independently ran MiXCR on the 5' RACE reads; one entry per CDR3 protein. The sample shows tens of thousands of distinct CDR3 sequences, 3.5% to 5% of them seen only once. Sequenced: PBMCs. These TCRs come from a man aged 25-40 years with multiple sclerosis. Both conserved end residues are part of each CDR3. The D gene is left open where the match is weak. A row's size may be missing; if present it is once, few, many or a size class.

size,V,D,J,DNA,CDR3
many,TRBV2,-,TRBJ1-2,TGTGCCAGCAAACTACTTGTGTTTAACTATGGCTACACCTTC,CASKLLVFNYGYTF
many,TRBV14,-,TRBJ1-6,TGTGCCAGCAGCCCAAGGAGGGGGGCCCCCCTCCACTTT,CASSPRRGAPLHF
many,TRBV7-2,-,TRBJ2-2,TGTGCCAGCAGACCCTCGGCGGGCCACCGGGAGCTGTTTTTT,CASRPSAGHRELFF
many,TRBV5-5,-,TRBJ2-1,TGTGCCAGCAGCTTCTGGGGAGGCAATGAGCAGTTCTTC,CASSFWGGNEQFF
many,TRBV20-1,-,TRBJ1-1,TGCAGTGCCCCGACGGGTTGGTACACTGAAGCTTTCTTT,CSAPTGWYTEAFF
many,TRBV20-1,TRBD1,TRBJ1-1,TGCAGTGCTTCCAGGGGGCCCAACACTGAAGCTTTCTTT,CSASRGPNTEAFF
few,TRBV29-1,-,TRBJ1-2,TGCAGCGTTGAGGACGACTATGGCTACACCTTC,CSVEDDYGYTF
many,TRBV15,-,TRBJ1-6,TGTGCCACCAGCAGCAGGTTTAATTCACCCCTCAACTTT,CATSSRFNSPLNF
many,TRBV5-1,-,TRBJ1-1,TGCGCCAGCAGCGCGAGCCGGGACACGAACACTGAAGCTTTCTTT,CASSASRDTNTEAFF
many,TRBV15,-,TRBJ1-6,TGTGCCACCAGCAGCCGGGGAATAGGGGCACTGGGAAATTCACCCCTCCACTTT,CATSSRGIGALGNSPLHF
many,TRBV11-3,-,TRBJ2-1,TGTGCCAGCAGCTTTGGGAGAAGCTCCTACAATGAGCAGTTCTTC,CASSFGRSSYNEQFF
many,TRBV4-1,TRBD2,TRBJ2-3,TGCGCCAGCAGCCGCAGGGAGGGCCCGAGCACAGATACGCAGTATTTT,CASSRREGPSTDTQYF
many,TRBV20-1,-,TRBJ2-7,TGCAGTGCTAGAGGGCAGAGGGAGCAGTACTTC,CSARGQREQYF
few,TRBV9,-,TRBJ2-2,TGTGCCAGCAGCGTATTCGCCGGGGAGCTGTTTTTT,CASSVFAGELFF
many,TRBV5-1,-,TRBJ1-1,TGCGCCAGCAGCTTATCAGGGATGAACACTGAAGCTTTCTTT,CASSLSGMNTEAFF
-,TRBV5-1,-,TRBJ2-2,TGCGCCAGCAGGGACCGCGGGGAGCTGTTTTTT,CASRDRGELFF
many,TRBV20-1,-,TRBJ2-3,TGCAGTGCTAGGAGGGCAGGGCCCACGGATACGCAGTATTTT,CSARRAGPTDTQYF
-,TRBV7-9,-,TRBJ2-1,TGTGCCAGCAGCCCCCGGGCAACAGAGCCCAATGAGCAGTTCTTC,CASSPRATEPNEQFF
many,TRBV7-8,-,TRBJ1-2,TGTGCCAGCAGCCCCGGGACAAGAAACTATGGCTACACCTTC,CASSPGTRNYGYTF
many,TRBV20-1,TRBD1,TRBJ2-3,TGCAGTGCACCTCGGACAGGGTTTGTCACAGATACGCAGTATTTT,CSAPRTGFVTDTQYF
many,TRBV20-1,-,TRBJ2-3,TGCAGTGCTACGCGGGACCGCACAGATACGCAGTATTTT,CSATRDRTDTQYF
-,TRBV12-3/TRBV12-4,-,TRBJ2-6,TGTGCCAGCAGTTTAATTGATCCGGGGGCCAACGTCCTGACTTTC,CASSLIDPGANVLTF
medium-sized,TRBV29-1,-,TRBJ1-1,TGCAGCGTTCCGAACAGGTCCACTGAAGCTTTCTTT,CSVPNRSTEAFF
few,TRBV10-3,-,TRBJ1-4,TGTGCCATCAGTGAGTCGACCATCATGGGTGAAAAACTGTTTTTT,CAISESTIMGEKLFF
many,TRBV20-1,-,TRBJ2-2,TGCAGTGCTTCGAGGGGGGCCGGTGGTACCGGGGAGCTGTTTTTT,CSASRGAGGTGELFF
many,TRBV20-1,-,TRBJ2-5,TGCAGTGGCCTAGGGGGGGGAGAGACCCAGTACTTC,CSGLGGGETQYF
many,TRBV6-6,TRBD2,TRBJ2-3,TGTGCCAGCAGTTTTGAAGCGGGGAGTCGCACAGATACGCAGTATTTT,CASSFEAGSRTDTQYF
many,TRBV4-1,-,TRBJ1-1,TGCGCCAGCAGCCACGGCCAGGGGAGGTCGACGAACACTGAAGCTTTCTTT,CASSHGQGRSTNTEAFF
many,TRBV6-4,TRBD1,TRBJ2-2,TGTGCCAGCAGGGCCTCAGGGGGCACCGGGGAGCTGTTTTTT,CASRASGGTGELFF
many,TRBV20-1,-,TRBJ2-7,TGCAGTGCTAGACCGGGACACTTAGACTACGAGCAGTACTTC,CSARPGHLDYEQYF
once,TRBV20-1,TRBD2,TRBJ2-1,TGCAGTGCCCTACGACCGGGACTAGCGGGGGGGAGCTCCTGCAATGAGCAGTTCTTC,CSALRPGLAGGSSCNEQFF
few,TRBV20-1,TRBD2,TRBJ2-5,TGCAGTGCTAGAGAACAAGGGACTAGAATCGGGGAGACCCAGTACTTC,CSAREQGTRIGETQYF
medium-sized,TRBV18,-,TRBJ1-2,TGTGCCAGCTCACCGAGACCCGGGGAAGGCTACACCTTC,CASSPRPGEGYTF
few,TRBV12-3/TRBV12-4,-,TRBJ1-1,TGTGCCAGCAGTTTGTGGCGGAACACTGAAGCTTTCTTT,CASSLWRNTEAFF
many,TRBV9,-,TRBJ1-2,TGTGCCAGCACCCGCCCCGGCGCAGGGAGAGGCTACACCTTC,CASTRPGAGRGYTF
few,TRBV6-4,TRBD1,TRBJ2-7,TGTGCCAGCAGTGACCCCTTCGGACAGGGCTCCTACGAGCAGTACTTC,CASSDPFGQGSYEQYF
many,TRBV5-1,TRBD1,TRBJ1-6,TGCGCCAGCAGCGCTAATCCGGGACAGGATAATTCACCCCTCCACTTT,CASSANPGQDNSPLHF
many,TRBV7-9,-,TRBJ1-1,TGTGCCAGCAGCTTAGGGGGACTAAGGAACACTGAAGCTTTCTTT,CASSLGGLRNTEAFF
many,TRBV12-3/TRBV12-4,TRBD1,TRBJ1-6,TGTGCCAGCAACAGGGGCAACTCACCCCTCCACTTT,CASNRGNSPLHF
-,TRBV19,-,TRBJ2-5,TGTGCCAGTAGTCCCGGGAAAGAGACCCAGTACTTC,CASSPGKETQYF
-,TRBV29-1,TRBD1,TRBJ1-5,TGCAGCGTTCGACAGGGTGATCAGCCCCAGCATTTT,CSVRQGDQPQHF
many,TRBV12-3/TRBV12-4,-,TRBJ1-1,TGTGCCAGCAGTTTACAGGGAGGAGCTGAAGCTTTCTTT,CASSLQGGAEAFF
-,TRBV12-3/TRBV12-4,-,TRBJ2-3,TGTGCCAGCAGTTTAGGGATGGGACTCCTAAGGGAAGATACGCAGTATTTT,CASSLGMGLLREDTQYF
-,TRBV5-1,-,TRBJ1-1,TGCGCCAGCAGCTTGAATGGGGTTGACACTGAAGCTTTCTTT,CASSLNGVDTEAFF
many,TRBV4-1,-,TRBJ2-6,TGCGCCAGCAGCCAAACAGGGCTTGGTCCCCTCTCTGGGGCCAACGTCCTGACTTTC,CASSQTGLGPLSGANVLTF
many,TRBV14,-,TRBJ1-2,TGTGCCAGCAGCCACCGGGACACCGGGGGCTACACCTTC,CASSHRDTGGYTF
-,TRBV5-1,-,TRBJ2-5,TGCGCCAGCAGCTTGGGAAGGGGAGAGACCCAGTACTTC,CASSLGRGETQYF
many,TRBV5-1,-,TRBJ1-1,TGCGCCAGCAGCTTGGACGGGGGGCGAGGAGCTGAAGCTTTCTTT,CASSLDGGRGAEAFF